One T cell receptor (beta chain) is described in this entry. This entry is derived from a study of shared clonotypes between healthy human individuals. Original data processing: ImmunoSEQ output lacked quality scores and full-length reads, limiting matched filtering. Sequenced by immunoSEQ multiplex PCR; TCRdb stores in-frame clones only, minus some. The DNA gave D and trimming, while V, J and clone size come from that table. The sample has 2 million to 2.5 million clones, roughly 95% seen once. Positive CCR7 selection of CD45RO-negative cells yielded the naive CD8 cells, and terminally differentiated effector memory CD45RA+ cells were excluded. This CDR3 comprises 13 residues. Germline CDR1 is WNHNN and CDR2 is SYGVQD (reference sequence). The V gene lost 1 base and the J gene lost 10 bases, with 11 bases spanning the gap.

The receptor's source is a man aged 18 to 29 in good health. The rearrangement joins TRBV10-1 to TRBJ2-1; D remains ambiguous. Sequencing input: naive CD8+ T cells sorted from blood. The CDR3 bases are TGCGCCAGCAGTGAGTTAGGGTTCGAAGAGCAGTTCTTC. Translation gives CASSELGFEEQFF.